The sequence of this TCR beta chain was determined in a study of T cells in Graves' hyperthyroidism and ophthalmopathy. The germline gives CDR1 SGHTA, CDR2 FQGNSA. CDR3 size: 14 residues. The germline V and J ends were trimmed by 3 bases and 7 bases, with 15 bases remaining between them. TCR beta CDR3 sequences were amplified from RNA transcripts. An initial round of RT-PCR targeting the TCR CDR3 relied on the HTBI primer set. TCRdb recomputed calls from the multiplex PCR reads with MiXCR, one row per CDR3 protein. The repertoire has hundreds of thousands of distinct CDR3 sequences, about 45% of them found once; the top ten carry 6.5% to 9%.

This receptor was obtained from an adult man with Graves' disease, either hyperthyroidism or ophthalmopathy (not recorded which). The sequenced material came from peripheral blood or thyroid tissue (not recorded which). The chain recombines TRBV7-2 with TRBJ1-2; D remains ambiguous. Here the CDR3 reads CASSFGLDMSGYTF. In nucleotides, the CDR3 is TGTGCCAGCAGCTTCGGACTAGACATGAGTGGCTACACCTTC.